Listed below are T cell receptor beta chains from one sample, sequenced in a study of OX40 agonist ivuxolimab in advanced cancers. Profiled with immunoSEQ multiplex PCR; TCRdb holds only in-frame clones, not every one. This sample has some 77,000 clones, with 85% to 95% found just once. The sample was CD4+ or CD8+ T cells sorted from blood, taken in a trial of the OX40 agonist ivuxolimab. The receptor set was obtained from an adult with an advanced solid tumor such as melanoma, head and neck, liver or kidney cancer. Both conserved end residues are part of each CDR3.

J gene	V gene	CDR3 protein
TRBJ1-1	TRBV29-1	CSAGQMNTEAFF
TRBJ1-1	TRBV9	CASSVEWAVATEAFF
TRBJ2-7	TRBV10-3	CAISGSDDEQYF
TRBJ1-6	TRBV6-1	CASSEAQAANSPLHF
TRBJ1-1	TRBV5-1	CASGSTTGGTEAFF
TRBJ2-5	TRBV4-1	CASSFQQGQETQYF
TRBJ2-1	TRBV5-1	CASSLVVLPSSYNEQFF
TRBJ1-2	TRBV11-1	CASSDGSYGYTF
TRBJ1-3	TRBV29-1	CSVGDGPNSGNTIYF
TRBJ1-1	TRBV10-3	CAISEQGRMNTEAFF
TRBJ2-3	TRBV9	CASGAGGPADTQYF
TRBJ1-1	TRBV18	CASSPSTGSDEAFF
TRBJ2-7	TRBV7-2	CASSQTVSSYEQYF
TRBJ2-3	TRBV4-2	CASSQVPLAGGPDTQYF
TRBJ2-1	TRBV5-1	CASIASPGTSDEQFF
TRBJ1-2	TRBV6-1	CASRTHRDYGYTF
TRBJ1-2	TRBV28	CASSNGAYGYTF
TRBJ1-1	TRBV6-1	CASSEGDTNTEAFF
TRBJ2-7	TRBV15	CATSRDFLAGAPTSYEQYF
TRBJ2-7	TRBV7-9	CASSLTSYEQYF
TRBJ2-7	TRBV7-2	CASSLAGLGYEQYF
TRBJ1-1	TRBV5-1	CASSNVASMNTEAFF
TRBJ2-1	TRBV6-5	CASSPLTSGVGEQFF
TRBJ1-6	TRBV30	CAWAANSPLHF
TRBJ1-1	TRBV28	CASSSPLDREAFF
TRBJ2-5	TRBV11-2	CATLGTGGGETQYF
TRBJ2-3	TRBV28	CASSLWTIGRATDTQYF
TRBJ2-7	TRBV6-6	CASSYGTGGSYEQYF
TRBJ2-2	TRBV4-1	CASSHPRGSGELFF
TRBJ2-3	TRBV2	CASRSQRVGTDTQYF
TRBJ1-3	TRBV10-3	CAISEGRRGPGNTIYF
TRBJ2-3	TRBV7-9	CASSLGAGDTQYF
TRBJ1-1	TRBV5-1	CASSSRGYDTEAFF
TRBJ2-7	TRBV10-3	CAIGGLAASYEQYF
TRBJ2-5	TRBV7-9	CASSRDRGQETQYF